The 30 T cell receptor beta chains in this list originate from one sample, sequenced in a study of radiotherapy plus CTLA-4 blockade in lung cancer. The data were produced by immunoSEQ multiplex PCR, yet TCRdb's version contains in-frame clones alone and is incomplete. The repertoire has approximately 41,000 clones, more than 65% of them found once; the top ten carry approximately 9.9%. The input for sequencing was peripheral blood, taken from a patient treated with radiotherapy plus ipilimumab. Receptor source: a human donor with non-small cell lung cancer who had stable disease on radiotherapy plus ipilimumab.

This clone was counted once. The chain is built from TRBV9 and TRBJ2-6; TRBD1 aligns across 12 bases. Per germline, CDR1 SGDLS and CDR2 YYNGEE. After removal of 5 bases from V and 0 bases from J, the junction contained 6 bases not matched to a gene. The CDR3 has 18 amino acids. This chain's CDR3 is CASRGPGQGASGANVLTF. The CDR3 DNA is TGTGCCAGCAGGGGTCCGGGACAGGGGGCCTCTGGGGCCAACGTCCTGACTTTC.

The rearrangement uses TRBV7-8 and TRBJ1-3; D remains ambiguous. CDR3 size: 11 residues. Germline V gene sequence: CDR1 SGHVS, CDR2 FQNEAQ. The CDR3 DNA sequence: TGTGCGAGTGTATCTGGAAACACCATATATTTT. Its translation is CASVSGNTIYF.

This clone was observed a handful of times. The CDR3 nucleotides read TGTGCCAGCAGCCGCGGAGGGCAAAGGTCTCTTGGGCAGTACTTC. Translation: CASSRGGQRSLGQYF. The chain employs TRBV5-8 and TRBJ2-7, with D maybe TRBD2 (6 bases). CDR1 SGHTS and CDR2 YDEGEE come from the germline V gene. This CDR3 comprises 15 residues. Trimming stripped 4 bases from V and 9 bases from J, with 23 bases between.

This clone was seen repeatedly, ten times or more. V is TRBV2 and J is TRBJ2-7, with TRBD2 identical over 7 bases. With V trimmed by 8 bases and J by 3 bases, 7 bases remained unmatched. The CDR3 has 13 residues. Germline V CDR1 and CDR2: SNHLY, FYNNEI. CDR3 nucleotides: TGTGCCAGCGGGAGGGCGGAACTCTACGAGCAGTACTTC. It translates to CASGRAELYEQYF.

The V gene is TRBV11-1, the J gene TRBJ1-1, with D unclear. The CDR3 is made up of 15 amino acids. Germline CDR1 and CDR2: SGHAT and FQDESV (reference sequence). Trimming pared 4 bases from V and 1 base from J, leaving 13 bases between. The CDR3 loop is CASSSDLAANTEAFF. The CDR3 DNA reads TGTGCCAGCAGCTCCGATTTAGCCGCGAACACTGAAGCTTTCTTT.

The chain employs TRBV19 and TRBJ2-3, with 9 bases that match TRBD2. V shed 3 bases and J 2 bases; nucleotides not matched to a gene: 6. Germline V CDR1 and CDR2: LNHDA, SQIVND (reference sequence). CDR3 length equals 16 residues. CDR3 protein: CASSMRLAGITDTQYF. CDR3 nucleotide sequence: TGTGCCAGTAGTATGAGGCTAGCGGGGATCACAGATACGCAGTATTTT.

The chain carries TRBV6-5 and TRBJ1-1; 7 bases map to TRBD1. Germline CDR1 MNHEY, CDR2 SVGAGI. Trimming at V came to 6 bases and at J to 8 bases, leaving 9 bases not matched to a gene. The CDR3 totals 13 residues. CDR3 DNA: TGTGCCAGCAGGTGGGACAGTTCCGTAGAAGCTTTCTTT. This sequence encodes CASRWDSSVEAFF.

This clone occurred once. The chain carries TRBV5-5 and TRBJ1-5, with a weak D call TRBD1 (6 bases). This CDR3 is built from 16 residues. Germline values: CDR1 SGHKS, CDR2 YYEKEE (reference sequence). Trimming shortened V by 0 bases and J by 0 bases, and 10 bases separated the two germline ends. In DNA form, the CDR3 reads TGTGCCAGCAGCTTGGCCCCAGGGGATAGCAATCAGCCCCAGCATTTT. This sequence encodes CASSLAPGDSNQPQHF.

The chain uses TRBV11-2 and TRBJ2-1; 8 positions match TRBD2. The CDR3 length is 14 residues. CDR1 is SGHAT and CDR2 is FQNNGV in the germline V gene. V was clipped by 5 bases and J by 6 bases; unmatched bases: 6. The CDR3 loop reads CASSLGLAGNEQFF. The CDR3, as DNA: TGTGCCAGCAGCCTAGGACTAGCTGGCAATGAGCAGTTCTTC.

The V call is TRBV6-5, the J call TRBJ1-2; D call uncertain. This CDR3 region has 14 residues. V lost 7 bases, J lost 4 bases, and 16 bases lay in between. The germline gives CDR1 MNHEY, CDR2 SVGAGI. CDR3 nucleotides: TGTGCCAGCATCCCTGGAGTCAGTACCTATGGCTACACCTTC. This codes for CASIPGVSTYGYTF.

The chain couples TRBV13 to TRBJ2-5, with TRBD2 as a possible D gene (6 bases). CDR3 length: 15 amino acids. Trimming cost V 3 bases and J 3 bases, with 14 bases left between them. Germline V gene sequence: CDR1 PRHDT, CDR2 FYEKMQ (reference sequence). CDR3 loop: CASSFYGEVEETQYF. CDR3 in DNA: TGTGCCAGCAGCTTTTACGGGGAGGTGGAAGAGACCCAGTACTTC.

The gene calls are TRBV4-1 and TRBJ1-6, with D possibly TRBD1 on 6 matching bases. The CDR3 is 15 residues long. The V and J ends lost 3 bases and 7 bases respectively, with 13 bases between them. Germline assignment: CDR1 MGHRA and CDR2 YSYEKL. CDR3 in DNA: TGCGCCAGCAGCCATGGCGACAGGAAAAATTCACCCCTCCACTTT. This sequence encodes CASSHGDRKNSPLHF.

V gene TRBV7-9 combines with J gene TRBJ2-4; D is undetermined. V was shortened by 1 base and J by 5 bases, with 6 bases between the two germline ends. The length of the CDR3 is 13 residues. Germline CDR1 is SEHNR and CDR2 is FQNEAQ (reference sequence). The DNA of the CDR3 is TGTGCCAGCAGCTTAGACAGTCAAAACATTCAGTACTTC. Translated: CASSLDSQNIQYF.

This chain links TRBV5-4 with TRBJ2-5; weak D call: TRBD1 (5 bases). Trimming left V 3 bases short and J 2 bases short, with 8 bases between. The CDR3 totals 13 residues. Germline lookup yields CDR1 SGHNT and CDR2 YYREEE (reference sequence). CDR3 DNA: TGTGCCAGCAGCTCCAGGGTTCAAGAGACCCAGTACTTC. Protein sequence: CASSSRVQETQYF. Variable domain in full (rest from reference TRBV5-4 and TRBJ2-5): ETGVTQSPTHLIKTRGQQVTLRCSSQSGHNTVSWYQQALGQGPQFIFQYYREEENGRGNFPPRFSGLQFPNYSSELNVNALELDDSALYLCASSSRVQETQYFGPGTRLLVL.

V and J are TRBV7-3 and TRBJ2-1; 7 bases line up with TRBD1. V shed 6 bases and J 6 bases; nucleotides not matched to a gene: 8. The germline gives CDR1 SGHTA, CDR2 FQGTGA. The CDR3 has 14 residues. CDR3 in DNA: TGTGCCAGCAGGCGTGGACAGGAGGCCAATGAGCAGTTCTTC. It encodes CASRRGQEANEQFF. Full variable domain (rest looked up from reference TRBV7-3 and TRBJ2-1): GAGVSQTPSNKVTEKGKYVELRCDPISGHTALYWYRQSLGQGPEFLIYFQGTGAADDSGLPNDRFFAVRPEGSVSTLKIQRTERGDSAVYLCASRRGQEANEQFFGPGTRLTVL.

V gene TRBV29-1 combines with J gene TRBJ2-7; TRBD2 matches at 16 bases. The CDR3 totals 13 residues. V lost 6 bases and J lost 8; bases outside the gene matches: 4. Germline CDR1 SQVTM, CDR2 ANQGSEA. The CDR3 bases are TGCAGCGTAGGGACTAGCGGGGGGGTGAAGCAGTACTTC. It specifies CSVGTSGGVKQYF.

The genes are TRBV11-1 and TRBJ2-5, with D perhaps TRBD1 (5 bases). CDR1 is SGHAT, CDR2 FQDESV, per germline (reference sequence). V gave up 2 bases and J gave up 4 bases, with 11 bases separating them. The CDR3 length is 14 residues. CDR3 sequence (DNA): TGTGCCAGCAGCTTATACAGGTCCGCAGAGACCCAGTACTTC. It yields the protein CASSLYRSAETQYF.

This chain uses TRBV5-4 with TRBJ1-2, with D possibly TRBD1 on 6 matching bases. The CDR3 has 13 residues. The V and J ends lost 2 bases and 4 bases respectively, with 9 bases between them. Germline-derived CDR1 and CDR2 are SGHNT and YYREEE (reference sequence). The CDR3 nucleotides are TGTGCCAGCAGCTTTTCGACAGGCTATGGCTACACCTTC. This gives the protein CASSFSTGYGYTF.

The chain carries TRBV5-4 and TRBJ2-1, with D hard to call. Trimming left V 0 bases short and J 8 bases short, with 12 bases between. The CDR3 sequence is 14 residues long. Germline V CDR1 and CDR2: SGHNT, YYREEE (reference sequence). CDR3 residues: CASSLERRPDEQFF. The CDR3 region has the DNA TGTGCCAGCAGCTTGGAGAGGAGACCGGATGAGCAGTTCTTC.

The chain recombines TRBV6-5 with TRBJ2-1; 8 bases are a match to TRBD1. The CDR3 runs to 15 residues. Trimming took 6 bases from V and 6 from J; bases not matched to a gene: 10. The V gene's germline CDR1 is MNHEY and CDR2 SVGAGI. The CDR3 region is CASRRGQGRSNEQFF. For the CDR3, the DNA is TGTGCCAGCAGACGCGGACAGGGTAGAAGCAATGAGCAGTTCTTC.

A single count supports this clone. The chain links TRBV6-4 to TRBJ1-1; unclear D gene. Germline values: CDR1 MRHNA, CDR2 SNTAGT. V lost 2 bases and J 0 bases, leaving 19 bases between the germline ends. This CDR3 has 18 amino acids. The CDR3 DNA reads TGTGCCAGCAGTGACGTGAGAGGGCGCCGGGTTGTGAACACTGAAGCTTTCTTT. Its translation is CASSDVRGRRVVNTEAFF.

The V gene is TRBV7-3, the J gene TRBJ2-5, with D unresolved. Germline values: CDR1 SGHTA, CDR2 FQGTGA. CDR3 length: 15 residues. Trimming shortened V by 0 bases and J by 5 bases, and 13 bases separated the two germline ends. The CDR3 sequence is CASSLTSGSGETQYF. As DNA, the CDR3 is TGTGCCAGCAGCTTAACTTCAGGTTCTGGGGAGACCCAGTACTTC.

The chain uses TRBV30 and TRBJ1-1, with D maybe TRBD1 (6 bases). The V and J ends lost 1 base and 2 bases respectively, with 14 bases between them. The CDR3 has 15 amino acids. Germline assignment: CDR1 GTSNPN and CDR2 SVGIG (reference sequence). In nucleotides, the CDR3 is TGTGCCTGGAGTGCTCAGGACAGATTAAACACTGAAGCTTTCTTT. This encodes CAWSAQDRLNTEAFF. The complete variable domain, with remaining parts taken from reference TRBV30 and TRBJ1-1, reads SQTIHQWPATLVQPVGSPLSLECTVEGTSNPNLYWYRQAAGRGLQLLFYSVGIGQISSEVPQNLSASRPQDRQFILSSKKLLLSDSGFYLCAWSAQDRLNTEAFFGQGTRLTVV.

The CDR3 loop is CASSPGDRGSGELFF. As DNA, the CDR3 is TGTGCCAGTAGTCCTGGGGACAGGGGTTCTGGGGAGCTGTTTTTT. The chain links TRBV19 to TRBJ2-2; 10 nucleotides align to TRBD1. The CDR3 is 15 amino acids. The germline V gene has CDR1 LNHDA and CDR2 SQIVND (reference sequence). V shed 5 bases and J 8 bases; nucleotides not matched to a gene: 8.

The chain has TRBV6-5 and TRBJ2-5; D unresolved. Germline V gene data show CDR1 as MNHEY and CDR2 as SVGAGI. Trimming cost V 6 bases and J 1 base, with 3 bases left between them. CDR3 length: 11 residues. CDR3 region: CASSSQETQYF. Here the CDR3 DNA reads TGTGCCAGCAGCTCCCAAGAGACCCAGTACTTC.

This clone has just a few counts. The chain has TRBV9 and TRBJ2-3; D may be TRBD2 (7 bases). CDR3 length: 18 residues. V lost 0 bases, J lost 1 base, and 18 bases lay in between. The germline V gene encodes CDR1 SGDLS and CDR2 YYNGEE. CDR3 nucleotide sequence: TGTGCCAGCAGCGTAGAGGGGGGGGAGCGGACTCGCACAGATACGCAGTATTTT. Its protein product is CASSVEGGERTRTDTQYF.

There are a few counts of this clone. The gene calls are TRBV4-3 and TRBJ2-3; unclear D gene. Germline values: CDR1 LGHNA, CDR2 YSLEER. V gave up 0 bases and J gave up 4 bases, with 17 bases separating them. This CDR3 comprises 17 residues. The CDR3 nucleotides read TGCGCCAGCAGCCAAGATCTGGGCCCACAAGCCGCAGATACGCAGTATTTT. It specifies CASSQDLGPQAADTQYF.

The genes are TRBV30 and TRBJ2-3; D is possibly TRBD1 (6 bases). V lost 3 bases, J lost 4 bases, and 14 bases lay in between. The CDR3 consists of 14 residues. The germline CDR1 and CDR2 sequences are GTSNPN and SVGIG (reference sequence). The CDR3 reads CAWRVKGVSDTQYF. The CDR3 DNA reads as TGTGCCTGGAGAGTAAAGGGGGTTTCAGATACGCAGTATTTT. The full variable domain, completed using reference TRBV30 and TRBJ2-3, is SQTIHQWPATLVQPVGSPLSLECTVEGTSNPNLYWYRQAAGRGLQLLFYSVGIGQISSEVPQNLSASRPQDRQFILSSKKLLLSDSGFYLCAWRVKGVSDTQYFGPGTRLTVL.

The chain recombines TRBV5-1 with TRBJ1-4, with 7 bases identical to TRBD1. Germline values: CDR1 SGHRS, CDR2 YFSETQ. The CDR3 runs to 16 residues. Trimming at V came to 0 bases and at J to 5 bases, leaving 7 bases not matched to a gene. The CDR3 loop reads CASSLALDRLNEKLFF. In DNA form, the CDR3 reads TGCGCCAGCAGCTTGGCCCTGGACAGGCTAAATGAAAAACTGTTTTTT.

Here the CDR3 reads CASSLSTGGNYGYTF. CDR3 nucleotides: TGTGCCAGCAGTCTCTCCACAGGGGGGAACTATGGCTACACCTTC. The V call is TRBV27, the J call TRBJ1-2, with 8 bases aligning to TRBD1. Germline CDR1 and CDR2: MNHEY and SMNVEV (reference sequence). The CDR3 is 15 residues long. V lost 5 bases, J lost 2 bases, and 7 bases stayed unmatched.